This TCR beta chain appears in the sequencing data of a study of cytomegalovirus exposure and HLA in healthy donors (dated by TCRdb to about 2017). With respect to the entire study: An earlier analysis of roughly 500 of the donors reported 276 Gb of sequence data and approximately 110 million unique TCR beta sequences from 150 million to 200 million T cells. Class I and class II HLA loci were covered by the typing at four-digit resolution. Besides the first cohort of approximately 710 subjects, a separate validation cohort made up of over 95 different subjects was used. The number of typed donors differed by locus: about 620-640 for A, B, C, DRB1 and DQB1; 500 to 550 for DQA1; approximately 600 for DPA1; and about 470 for DPB1. Donor age, sex, ethnicity and CMV serostatus were compiled together with the repertoire data. To study patterns of TCR occurrence, a later analysis re-analyzed previously published TCR beta repertoires from 666 donors and added high-resolution HLA genotyping. Among the roughly 400 genotyped donors, more than 70% belonged to the genetic ancestry cluster associated with self-reported Caucasian donors. Every repertoire in the discovery cohort had been generated on one and the same sequencing platform. The study profiled the T cell repertoires of hundreds of subjects by immunosequencing and related them to cytomegalovirus serostatus. About five DR-DQ haplotypes were handled as single units for association and clustering because linkage in the cohort was strong. Rather than using new phenotypic data, the later analysis identified candidate immune exposures from TCR beta sequences and from how often those sequences occurred across donors. The study combined high-throughput TCR immunosequencing, statistical association of individual TCRs with disease status, and machine learning to predict cytomegalovirus infection status. The study aimed to test whether cataloging public T cell receptors could reveal signatures of past pathogen exposure. Among some 410 genotyped donors of the cohort, an average of around 240,000 unique TCR beta nucleotide sequences were sequenced per donor, around a sixth of them non-productive. Genome-wide SNP genotypes for about 60% of the 666 donors were used in a later genetic analysis, which treated that subset as a discovery cohort. An early release that covered around 590 HLA-typed donors contained about 300 gigabases of sequencing data and approximately 85 million unique TCR sequences. In an earlier analysis of over 550 of the donors, high-throughput TCR beta sequencing was used to judge whether each TCR beta V gene segment behaved as functional or pseudogenic.

Study-wide conclusions, independent of this receptor: A later analysis reported that several top co-occurrence clusters appeared linked to parvovirus B19, influenza, CMV and Epstein-Barr virus. Across donors, most TCR sequences were observed very rarely, whereas some public TCRs were present in many individuals. Correlated functional status among segregating V segments might be attributable to linkage disequilibrium, but an unknown experimental factor could not be ruled out. A later genetic analysis reported fewer N-insertions in productive TCRs among donors in an Asian-associated ancestry cluster than the roughly 700-donor mean. In a later analysis, the rate of TCR association differed among HLA loci, with DRB1 alleles having the most associated TCRs and HLA-C alleles having the fewest. CMV serostatus was the only immune exposure information available for the cohort. This cohort had only TCR beta chains sequenced, and the lack of alpha or paired-chain data limited which features could be detected. The authors suggested that the approach could potentially be extended to other disease states and immunological phenotypes. The sequencing pipeline was judged likely to have produced a cluster of highly shared sequence variants as a technical artifact. In a later analysis, most CMV-associated TCR beta chains were found to appear HLA-restricted, with HLA associations seemingly driven largely by CMV exposure. In a later analysis, HLA-associated TCR beta chains showed more clonal expansion and lower generation probabilities than non-associated chains that were equally common. At a false discovery rate of 0.05, a later analysis linked 15,000 to 20,000 TCR beta sequences to specific HLA alleles. Cytomegalovirus status was reported to be diagnosed by the classifier with high specificity and sensitivity in both the original and validation cohorts. A further reported finding was that TCR beta sequences accurately predicted the HLA-A and HLA-B alleles for most subjects in the first cohort. A total of roughly 160 TCR beta chains were listed by the study as associated with cytomegalovirus. Presence/absence analyses assumed roughly uniform sequencing depth across donors, an assumption that may not hold. Because counts were too low, some 17 rarely observed V segments, including chromosome 9 orphons, were excluded from the earlier analysis of several hundred of the donors. Strong co-occurrence of HLA alleles, especially DR and DQ, made assigning TCR associations to individual alleles difficult. Because HLA typing was unavailable for some donors at each locus, only the typed subset was used in association tests. A few of the identified cytomegalovirus-associated TCR beta chains were confirmed in vitro to be specific for cytomegalovirus antigens. In an earlier analysis of around 600 of the donors, most TCR beta V segments appeared in productive rearrangements about 90% or about 30% of the time, broadly matching IMGT annotations. An association between a missense DCLRE1C variant and V-gene and J-gene trimming of TCR beta chains was found in a later genetic analysis and replicated in an independent cohort.

About this clone itself: This receptor's antigen is unknown. No base quality information exists; no much larger clone differs at one position.

In total, 630 or so healthy bone marrow donors made up the cohort. All cohort members were sampled while nominally healthy, although unrecorded immune exposures were likely present. The donor tested CMV seropositive and was one of the 289 seropositive cohort members. A peripheral blood sample was collected from each donor, and TCR beta sequencing was performed on peripheral blood mononuclear cells. The Qiagen DNeasy Blood Extraction Kit was used to extract genomic DNA from the blood cell samples. The library came from the immunoSEQ multiplex PCR assay. A mixture of 60 forward primers for TCR Vbeta segments and 13 reverse primers for TCR Jbeta segments was used in the multiplex PCR. A multiplex PCR assay on genomic DNA amplified the CDR3 region of rearranged TCR beta genes. The Illumina HiSeq System was used to sequence the amplified TCR beta libraries as 87-base-pair reads. As for how the authors treated the data: A later analysis tallied 75 million to 95 million unique TCR beta chains across the 700 or so repertoires, and about 12 million of those chains were shared by two or more donors. Raw reads were error-corrected and collapsed into unique sequences by a nearest-neighbor algorithm in which closely related sequences were merged to remove PCR and sequencing errors. Alignment of CDR3 sequences to IMGT reference sequences was used to assign V, D and J gene segments. For a sequence to be retained, at least a six-nucleotide match to both a V gene segment and a J gene segment was required. A rearrangement was called productive if the CDR3 had no stop codons and remained in frame with V and J, and every other rearrangement was called non-productive. Following IMGT convention, CDR3 was defined as the stretch from the second conserved V-encoded cysteine up to the conserved J-encoded phenylalanine. The earlier analysis of 587 of the donors excluded any sequence lacking an unambiguous match to a single V gene segment. In an earlier analysis of a few hundred of the donors, V segments were called functional above 56.7% productive rearrangements and were called segregating when the between-donor standard deviation exceeded 5%. A statistical classification framework was developed to diagnose cytomegalovirus status using the catalog of TCR beta chain sequences. A later analysis assigned V and J genes by comparing TCR nucleotide sequences with IMGT/GENE-DB human TR gene sequences. A later analysis assigned CDR3 sequences and most-parsimonious VDJ recombination scenarios with the TCRdist pipeline. In a later analysis, each TCR beta chain was defined by its CDR3 amino acid sequence together with its V-gene family, and reads lacking a unique V-gene family were excluded. In a later analysis, fewer than 650 highly shared, low-generation-probability nucleotide sequences were removed to address suspected cross-contamination and a sequencing artifact. In a later analysis, a clonal expansion index for each public chain was calculated from normalized within-repertoire ranks of inferred template counts. A later analysis computed generation probabilities with a VDJ recombination model fitted to out-of-frame rearrangements, and checked the results against IGoR. In a later analysis, hypergeometric tests were used to score TCR-TCR, TCR-HLA and TCR-CMV co-occurrence, with a repertoire-size bias correction applied to TCR pairs. False discovery rates were estimated in a later analysis by permuting HLA or CMV assignments 20 times. A later analysis grouped co-occurring TCRs with DBSCAN, adding TCRdist sequence similarity when clustering within HLA-allele-positive subsets. Repertoires with fewer than 30,000 or more than 120,000 public chains, plus five repertoires with anomalous nucleotide sharing, were excluded from co-occurrence clustering. In TCRdb, the immuneACCESS table is reduced to in-frame sequences with V and J assigned. These tables do not hold every clone; where another copy was compared, an unresolved V gene accounts for under half, and the others remain unexplained. V, J and clone size derive from that table, while D and trimming were established from the DNA sequence. The table for this sample lists about 150,000 clones; more than 70% of them were counted only once. The ten most abundant clones make up approximately 10% of the sample.

The specimen was PBMCs. The sequence derives from a man aged 18 to 29 in good health and CMV-seropositive.

The CDR3 corresponds to CASSESGRGTGELFF. The nucleotide sequence is TGTGCCAGCAGTGAATCGGGGAGGGGCACCGGGGAGCTGTTTTTT. This chain joins TRBV2 to TRBJ2-2; 7 junctional bases match TRBD2. Reading the germline V gene gives CDR1 SNHLY and CDR2 FYNNEI. Inclusive of the bounding cysteine and phenylalanine, the CDR3 is 15 residues long. Solely the CDR3 DNA is kept, with 45 bases framed from the first base. Relative to germline, V is missing 2 bases and J is missing 4 bases, with 4 bases of the junction outside any gene match.